This passage covers 30 T cell receptor beta chains from one sample sequenced in a study of cytomegalovirus exposure and HLA in healthy donors. The data were produced by immunoSEQ multiplex PCR, yet TCRdb's version contains in-frame clones alone and is incomplete. In the table there are hundreds of thousands of clones, roughly 87% of which are singletons. Sample: PBMCs. The receptors derive from a man aged 18 to 29 in good health and CMV-seropositive.

The V and J genes are TRBV5-6 and TRBJ1-1; the D gene is possibly TRBD1 (5 bases). The CDR3 sequence is 16 residues long. Germline CDR1 SGHDT, CDR2 YYEEEE. V was trimmed by 2 bases and J by 3 bases, leaving 17 bases between them. CDR3 region: CASSFWRGDLYTEAFF. CDR3 nucleotides: TGTGCCAGCAGCTTTTGGAGGGGCGATCTGTACACTGAAGCTTTCTTT.

V gene TRBV27 combines with J gene TRBJ1-1; D unclear. Germline V lookup: CDR1 MNHEY, CDR2 SMNVEV (reference sequence). The CDR3 is 14 amino acids. The V end lost 2 bases, the J end lost 2 bases, and 9 bases lay between the germline ends. CDR3 loop: CASSLRSANTEAFF. CDR3 coding DNA: TGTGCCAGCAGTTTACGCTCTGCTAACACTGAAGCTTTCTTT.

J is TRBJ2-1 and V is TRBV2, with no clear D. Germline CDR1 SNHLY, CDR2 FYNNEI. CDR3 size: 12 residues. V was clipped by 4 bases and J by 9 bases, with 10 bases between them. The CDR3 DNA follows: TGTGCCAGCAGTGTGAGCGTTTTTGAGCAGTTCTTC. It is translated as CASSVSVFEQFF.

The chain combines TRBV6-5 with TRBJ2-7; D uncertain. Per germline, CDR1 MNHEY and CDR2 SVGAGI. This CDR3 contains 14 residues. With 0 bases removed from V and 4 bases from J, the gap between germline ends came to 10 bases. The CDR3 bases are TGTGCCAGCAGTTACTCGCTAGGAAAATACGAGCAGTACTTC. This gives the protein CASSYSLGKYEQYF.

This clone was counted once. The rearrangement links TRBV7-8 to TRBJ2-3; no clear D gene. This CDR3 has 14 residues. Per the germline V gene, CDR1 is SGHVS and CDR2 is FQNEAQ. Trimming took 1 base from V and 2 from J, leaving 7 bases between them. DNA for the CDR3: TGTGCCAGCAGCTTAGTGGTCATCACAGATACGCAGTATTTT. Translation: CASSLVVITDTQYF.

This rearrangement joins TRBV2 to TRBJ2-4; TRBD2 agrees at 8 bases. V shed 2 bases, J shed 16 bases, and the junction held 7 bases outside the gene matches. CDR3 size: 12 residues. Germline lookup yields CDR1 SNHLY and CDR2 FYNNEI. CDR3: CASSEWRGDSYF. CDR3 nucleotide sequence: TGTGCCAGCAGTGAATGGCGGGGGGATTCTTACTTC.

The chain combines TRBV27 with TRBJ2-5, with D unresolved. Germline CDR1 and CDR2: MNHEY and SMNVEV (reference sequence). The CDR3 sequence is 13 residues long. Trimming removed 5 bases at V and 5 bases at J, with 12 bases between. The CDR3 protein is CASSPESFETQYF. The CDR3 DNA reads TGTGCCAGCAGTCCGGAGAGTTTCGAGACCCAGTACTTC.

The V and J genes are TRBV11-2 and TRBJ2-4; 9 bases are shared with TRBD2. This CDR3 has 19 amino acids. V lost 0 bases and J lost 3; bases outside the gene matches: 12. Germline V lookup: CDR1 SGHAT, CDR2 FQNNGV. The CDR3 protein is CASSLDDGTGLAVKNIQYF. CDR3 in DNA: TGTGCCAGCAGCTTAGATGACGGGACGGGACTAGCCGTCAAAAACATTCAGTACTTC.

The chain combines TRBV29-1 with TRBJ2-1, with TRBD2 matching 8 bases. The germline V gene has CDR1 SQVTM and CDR2 ANQGSEA. V shed 3 bases and J 3 bases; nucleotides not matched to a gene: 4. The CDR3 runs to 14 residues. Here the CDR3 DNA reads TGCAGCGTTGAGTTAGCGGGATACTACAATGAGCAGTTCTTC. Translated: CSVELAGYYNEQFF.

The chain uses TRBV28 and TRBJ2-7; D remains unclear. V was pared by 5 bases and J by 2 bases, with 7 bases between. Germline loops: CDR1 MDHEN, CDR2 SYDVKM. The CDR3 extends over 12 amino acids. As DNA, the CDR3 is TGTGCCAGCAGTCGTACGGCCTACGAGCAGTACTTC. It yields the protein CASSRTAYEQYF.

The table lists this clone with a count of one. J is TRBJ2-2 and V is TRBV7-2, with 8 positions matching TRBD2. This CDR3 is built from 15 residues. Germline-derived CDR1 and CDR2 are SGHTA and FQGNSA. J lost 3 bases, V lost 5 bases, and 5 bases had no gene match. CDR3 protein: CASSPRGRYTGELFF. The CDR3, as DNA: TGTGCCAGCAGCCCACGCGGGAGGTACACCGGGGAGCTGTTTTTT.

V is TRBV4-1 and J is TRBJ1-3; 8 nucleotides line up with TRBD1. With 3 bases clipped from V and 0 bases from J, the junction kept 13 bases outside the gene matches. The CDR3 covers 19 residues. CDR1 and CDR2 from the germline V gene are MGHRA and YSYEKL. The CDR3 spells CASSHPRDRTRDSGNTIYF. The CDR3 DNA reads TGCGCCAGCAGCCATCCCCGGGACAGGACACGAGACTCTGGAAACACCATATATTTT.

Only a few counts were recorded for this clone. The V call is TRBV7-6, the J call TRBJ1-2, with D possibly matching TRBD1 (5 bases). Trimming removed 5 bases from V and 6 bases from J, with 22 bases in between. CDR3 length: 16 residues. CDR1 and CDR2 (germline): SGHVS, FNYEAQ. Written as DNA, the CDR3 is TGTGCCAGCAGCCTGTGGCCGGGGCCCGCCCTTGATGGCTACACCTTC. Protein product: CASSLWPGPALDGYTF.

To note about this clone: Other DNA variants within this sample encode the same CDR3. CDR3 sequence (DNA): TGCGCCAGCAGCTTGGAGGGTACTGAAGCTTTCTTT. Amino acid sequence: CASSLEGTEAFF. The J gene is TRBJ1-1, the V gene TRBV5-1, with D hard to call. The CDR3 spans 12 residues. V dropped 0 bases and J dropped 5 bases, with 5 bases sitting between them. Germline V CDR1 and CDR2: SGHRS, YFSETQ. The entire variable domain, with the rest obtained from reference TRBV5-1 and TRBJ1-1, is as follows: KAGVTQTPRYLIKTRGQQVTLSCSPISGHRSVSWYQQTPGQGLQFLFEYFSETQRNKGNFPGRFSGRQFSNSRSEMNVSTLELGDSALYLCASSLEGTEAFFGQGTRLTVV.

The J gene is TRBJ1-1, the V gene TRBV27; 7 positions match TRBD1. CDR1 is MNHEY, CDR2 SMNVEV, per germline (reference sequence). The CDR3 spans 15 residues. Trimming removed 6 bases from V and 0 bases from J; junction bases left unmatched: 7. The CDR3 DNA follows: TGTGCCAGCAGCACCCAGGGGGGAATGAACACTGAAGCTTTCTTT. Its protein is CASSTQGGMNTEAFF.

The genes are TRBV6-4 and TRBJ2-6, with no clear D. Germline-derived CDR1 and CDR2 are MRHNA and SNTAGT. This CDR3 spans 13 amino acids. The germline V and J ends were trimmed by 8 bases and 8 bases, with 13 bases remaining between them. In DNA, the CDR3 is TGTGCCAGCGAGATATCTGGAACCAACGTCCTGACTTTC. This encodes CASEISGTNVLTF.

This chain connects TRBV7-6 to TRBJ2-2; TRBD2 matches 7 bases. CDR3 length equals 15 residues. The germline V gene has CDR1 SGHVS and CDR2 FNYEAQ. V was clipped by 4 bases and J by 8 bases; unmatched bases: 10. DNA for the CDR3: TGTGCCAGCAGCTCACCGGGACTAACGTCGGGGGAGCTGTTTTTT. It encodes CASSSPGLTSGELFF.

In the case of this clone: Other DNA sequences within the sample encode an identical CDR3. The chain uses TRBV25-1 and TRBJ2-1; D gene unclear. The CDR3 loop spans 11 amino acids. Germline CDR1 reads MGHDK; CDR2 reads SYGVNS. The germline V and J ends were trimmed by 3 bases and 4 bases, with 1 base remaining between them. The CDR3 coding sequence is TGTGCCAGCAGTGAGTACAATGAGCAGTTCTTC. This codes for CASSEYNEQFF.

In its sample, this clone was seen a few times. J is TRBJ2-2 and V is TRBV2; the D gene could be TRBD1 or TRBD2 (5 bases each). Looked up from germline, CDR1 is SNHLY and CDR2 is FYNNEI. The CDR3 is made up of 12 amino acids. Trimming cost V 6 bases and J 5 bases, with 7 bases left between them. In nucleotides, the CDR3 is TGTGCCAGCAGGGGGGATACCGGGGAGCTGTTTTTT. This encodes CASRGDTGELFF.

This clone was picked up a small number of times. This chain links TRBV6-1 with TRBJ1-1, with D uncertain. This CDR3 spans 12 amino acids. Germline V gene sequence: CDR1 MNHNS, CDR2 SASEGT. The V and J ends lost 5 bases and 1 base respectively, with 5 bases between them. In DNA, the CDR3 is TGTGCCAGCAGTTGGTCGAACACTGAAGCTTTCTTT. The encoded protein is CASSWSNTEAFF.

V and J are TRBV30 and TRBJ2-3; D ambiguous. This CDR3 contains 12 residues. Trimming stripped 7 bases from V and 1 base from J, with 9 bases between. In germline, CDR1 is GTSNPN, CDR2 SVGIG (reference sequence). CDR3 DNA: TGTGCCTTAGTAAGCGGCACAGATACGCAGTATTTT. It specifies CALVSGTDTQYF.

This chain joins TRBV7-6 and TRBJ2-2, with 13 bases identical to TRBD2. Germline V gene data show CDR1 as SGHVS and CDR2 as FNYEAQ. V shed 6 bases, J shed 6 bases, and the junction held 4 bases outside the gene matches. There are 15 residues in the CDR3. The CDR3 coding sequence is TGTGCCAGCAGTGGTACTAGCGGGAGGGCCGGGGAGCTGTTTTTT. Translated: CASSGTSGRAGELFF.

This sequence joins TRBV5-6 and TRBJ1-2; 9 bases agree with TRBD1. Germline CDR1 SGHDT, CDR2 YYEEEE. This CDR3 region has 14 residues. V was clipped by 4 bases and J by 8 bases; unmatched bases: 9. CDR3 residues: CASSAQQGAQGYTF. The CDR3 DNA reads TGTGCCAGCAGCGCCCAACAGGGGGCCCAAGGCTACACCTTC. Drawing the rest from reference TRBV5-6 and TRBJ1-2, the complete variable domain is DAGVTQSPTHLIKTRGQQVTLRCSPKSGHDTVSWYQQALGQGPQFIFQYYEEEERQRGNFPDRFSGHQFPNYSSELNVNALLLGDSALYLCASSAQQGAQGYTFGSGTRLTVV.

The rearrangement uses TRBV6-1 and TRBJ1-1; D may be TRBD1 (5 bases). V shed 4 bases and J shed 6 bases, with 18 bases lying between them. The CDR3 covers 15 residues. From germline, CDR1 is MNHNS and CDR2 SASEGT. CDR3 in amino acids: CASSARDSGVAEAFF. CDR3 nucleotides: TGTGCCAGCAGTGCCAGGGACTCGGGGGTGGCTGAAGCTTTCTTT.

The rearrangement uses TRBV25-1 and TRBJ1-1; unclear D gene. V lost 1 base, J lost 0 bases, and 6 bases lay in between. From germline, CDR1 is MGHDK and CDR2 SYGVNS. This CDR3 is built from 14 residues. CDR3 in amino acids: CASSEWAVNTEAFF. CDR3 nucleotides: TGTGCCAGCAGTGAATGGGCCGTGAACACTGAAGCTTTCTTT.

The chain links TRBV4-2 to TRBJ1-5; TRBD1 might be the D (5 bases). The CDR3 contains 19 residues. Trimming cost V 0 bases and J 2 bases, with 20 bases left between them. Germline loops: CDR1 LGHNA, CDR2 YNFKEQ. CDR3 bases: TGTGCCAGCAGCCAAGATAGAGGAGGCGGGGCGCTCGGCAATCAGCCCCAGCATTTT. Residues: CASSQDRGGGALGNQPQHF.

V gene TRBV14 combines with J gene TRBJ2-1, with TRBD2 matching over 13 bases. CDR3 length: 16 amino acids. Germline CDR1 reads SGHDN; CDR2 reads FVKESK. J gave up 8 bases and V 3 bases, and 7 bases lay outside the gene matches. CDR3 sequence reads: CASSHAGLAGAHEQFF. The CDR3 DNA sequence: TGTGCCAGCAGCCACGCCGGACTAGCGGGAGCCCATGAGCAGTTCTTC.

CDR3 protein: CASSSEGVTDTQYF. CDR3 bases: TGTGCCAGCAGCTCGGAGGGGGTAACAGATACGCAGTATTTT. The chain carries TRBV9 and TRBJ2-3; either TRBD1 or TRBD2 may supply D (6 bases each). The germline V gene has CDR1 SGDLS and CDR2 YYNGEE. The CDR3 spans 14 residues. V lost 4 bases, J lost 3 bases, and 12 bases lay in between. Full variable domain (rest looked up from reference TRBV9 and TRBJ2-3): DSGVTQTPKHLITATGQRVTLRCSPRSGDLSVYWYQQSLDQGLQFLIQYYNGEERAKGNILERFSAQQFPDLHSELNLSSLELGDSALYFCASSSEGVTDTQYFGPGTRLTVL.

This clone was seen a handful of times. CDR3 residues: CASSIGGDYEQYF. DNA of the CDR3: TGTGCCAGTAGTATAGGCGGGGACTACGAGCAGTACTTC. The V call is TRBV19, the J call TRBJ2-7, with D perhaps matching TRBD2 (6 bases). Germline V gene data show CDR1 as LNHDA and CDR2 as SQIVND (reference sequence). The V and J ends lost 1 base and 3 bases respectively, with 7 bases between them. The CDR3 loop spans 13 amino acids.

The J gene is TRBJ1-1, the V gene TRBV6-5; D unresolved. The V end was cut by 2 bases, the J end by 3 bases, with 7 bases between. The CDR3 length is 13 residues. Germline CDR1 is MNHEY and CDR2 is SVGAGI. The CDR3: CASSYGLYTEAFF. The CDR3 DNA reads as TGTGCCAGCAGTTACGGCCTGTACACTGAAGCTTTCTTT.